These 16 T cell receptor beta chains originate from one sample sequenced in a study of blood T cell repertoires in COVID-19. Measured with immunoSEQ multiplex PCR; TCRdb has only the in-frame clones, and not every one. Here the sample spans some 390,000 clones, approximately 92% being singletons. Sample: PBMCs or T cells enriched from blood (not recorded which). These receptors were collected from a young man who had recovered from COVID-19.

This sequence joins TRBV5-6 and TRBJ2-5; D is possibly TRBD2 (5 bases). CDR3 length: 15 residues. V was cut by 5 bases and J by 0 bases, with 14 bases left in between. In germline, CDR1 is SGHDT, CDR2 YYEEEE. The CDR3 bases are TGTGCCAGCAGGCCCCTGGCGGACTACCAAGAGACCCAGTACTTC. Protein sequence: CASRPLADYQETQYF.

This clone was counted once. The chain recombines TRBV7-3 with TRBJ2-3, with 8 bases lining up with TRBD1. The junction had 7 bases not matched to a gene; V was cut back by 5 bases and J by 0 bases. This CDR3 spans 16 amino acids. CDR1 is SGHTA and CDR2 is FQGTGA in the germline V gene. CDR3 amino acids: CASSPGQGRSTDTQYF. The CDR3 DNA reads TGTGCCAGCAGCCCAGGACAGGGCCGTAGCACAGATACGCAGTATTTT.

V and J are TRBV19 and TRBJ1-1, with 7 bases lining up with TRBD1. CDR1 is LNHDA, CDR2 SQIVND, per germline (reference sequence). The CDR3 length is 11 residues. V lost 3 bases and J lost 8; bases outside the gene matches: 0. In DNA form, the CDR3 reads TGTGCCAGTAGTATGGGACAGGAAGCTTTCTTT. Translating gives CASSMGQEAFF.

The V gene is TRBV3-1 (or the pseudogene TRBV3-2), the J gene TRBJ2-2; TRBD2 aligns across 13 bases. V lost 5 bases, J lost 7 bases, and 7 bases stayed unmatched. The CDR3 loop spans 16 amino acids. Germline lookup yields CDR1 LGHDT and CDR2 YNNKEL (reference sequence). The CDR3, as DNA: TGTGCCAGCAGCTTGGGACTAGCGGGAATCGGCGGGGAGCTGTTTTTT. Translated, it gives CASSLGLAGIGGELFF.

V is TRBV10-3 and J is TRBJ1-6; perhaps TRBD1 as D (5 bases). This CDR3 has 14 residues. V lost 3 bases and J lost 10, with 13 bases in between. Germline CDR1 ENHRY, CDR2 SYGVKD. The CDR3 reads CAISEGQGGSPLHF. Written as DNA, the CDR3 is TGTGCCATCAGTGAAGGCCAGGGAGGCTCACCCCTCCACTTT.

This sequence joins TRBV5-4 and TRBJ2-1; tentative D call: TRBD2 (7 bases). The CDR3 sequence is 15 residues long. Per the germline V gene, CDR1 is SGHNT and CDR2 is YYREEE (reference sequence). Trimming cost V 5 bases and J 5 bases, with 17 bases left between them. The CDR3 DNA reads TGTGCCAGCAGACCCGCGGGGGACACCAACAATGAGCAGTTCTTC. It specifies CASRPAGDTNNEQFF.

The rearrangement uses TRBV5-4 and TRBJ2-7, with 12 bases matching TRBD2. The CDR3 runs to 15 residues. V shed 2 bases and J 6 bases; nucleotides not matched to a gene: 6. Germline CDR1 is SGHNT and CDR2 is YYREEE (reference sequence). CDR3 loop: CASSLLTSGSGEQYF. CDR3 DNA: TGTGCCAGCAGCTTATTGACTAGCGGGAGTGGCGAGCAGTACTTC.

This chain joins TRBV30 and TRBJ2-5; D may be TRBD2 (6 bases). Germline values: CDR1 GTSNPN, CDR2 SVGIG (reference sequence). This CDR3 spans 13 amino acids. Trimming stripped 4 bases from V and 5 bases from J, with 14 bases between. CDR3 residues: CAWTGLVGETQYF. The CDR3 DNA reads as TGTGCCTGGACGGGACTTGTCGGGGAGACCCAGTACTTC.

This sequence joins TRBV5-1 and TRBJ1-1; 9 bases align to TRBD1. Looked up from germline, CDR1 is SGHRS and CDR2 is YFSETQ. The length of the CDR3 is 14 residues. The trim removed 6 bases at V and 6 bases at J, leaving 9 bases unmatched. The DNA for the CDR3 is TGCGCCAGCACCGGGACAGGGCGTCAGGCTGAAGCTTTCTTT. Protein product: CASTGTGRQAEAFF.

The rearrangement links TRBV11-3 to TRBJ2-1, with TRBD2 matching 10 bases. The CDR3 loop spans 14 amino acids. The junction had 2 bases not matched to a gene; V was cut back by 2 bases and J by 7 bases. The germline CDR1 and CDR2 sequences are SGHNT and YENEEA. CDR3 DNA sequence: TGTGCCAGCAGCTTACTAGCGGGAGTGAATGAGCAGTTCTTC. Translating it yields CASSLLAGVNEQFF.

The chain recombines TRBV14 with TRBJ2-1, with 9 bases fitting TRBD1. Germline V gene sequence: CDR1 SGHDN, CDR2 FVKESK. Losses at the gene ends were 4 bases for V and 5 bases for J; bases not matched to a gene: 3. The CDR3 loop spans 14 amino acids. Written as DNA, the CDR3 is TGTGCCAGCAGCCGACAGGGGGTCGACAATGAGCAGTTCTTC. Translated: CASSRQGVDNEQFF.

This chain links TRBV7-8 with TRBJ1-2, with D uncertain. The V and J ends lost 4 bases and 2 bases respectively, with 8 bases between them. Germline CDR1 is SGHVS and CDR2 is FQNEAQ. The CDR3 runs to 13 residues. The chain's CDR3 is CASSSPGNYGYTF. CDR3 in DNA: TGTGCCAGCAGCTCCCCGGGGAACTATGGCTACACCTTC.

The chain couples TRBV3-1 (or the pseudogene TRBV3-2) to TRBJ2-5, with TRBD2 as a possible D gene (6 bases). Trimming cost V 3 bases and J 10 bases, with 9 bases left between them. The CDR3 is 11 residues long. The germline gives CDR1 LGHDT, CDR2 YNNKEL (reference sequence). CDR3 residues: CASSQGGDQYF. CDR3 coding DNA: TGTGCCAGCAGCCAGGGGGGAGACCAGTACTTC.

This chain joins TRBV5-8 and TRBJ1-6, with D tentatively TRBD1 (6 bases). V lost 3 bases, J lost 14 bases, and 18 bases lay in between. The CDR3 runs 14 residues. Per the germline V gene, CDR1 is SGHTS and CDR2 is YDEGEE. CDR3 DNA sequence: TGTGCCAGCAGCTACGGGACACCCGCGTTATCCCTCCACTTT. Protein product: CASSYGTPALSLHF.

This chain's CDR3 is CASSLRENTEAFF. CDR3 in DNA: TGTGCCAGCAGTTTACGCGAGAACACTGAAGCTTTCTTT. The V and J genes are TRBV12-3 or TRBV12-4 and TRBJ1-1; D gene ambiguous. CDR3 length: 13 amino acids. Trimming left V 2 bases short and J 1 base short, with 5 bases between.

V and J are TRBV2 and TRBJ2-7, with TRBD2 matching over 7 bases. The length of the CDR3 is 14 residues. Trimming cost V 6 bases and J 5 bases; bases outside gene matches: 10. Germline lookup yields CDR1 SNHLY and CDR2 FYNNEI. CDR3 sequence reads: CASRATRLANEQYF. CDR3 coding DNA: TGTGCCAGCAGGGCCACTCGACTAGCAAACGAGCAGTACTTC.